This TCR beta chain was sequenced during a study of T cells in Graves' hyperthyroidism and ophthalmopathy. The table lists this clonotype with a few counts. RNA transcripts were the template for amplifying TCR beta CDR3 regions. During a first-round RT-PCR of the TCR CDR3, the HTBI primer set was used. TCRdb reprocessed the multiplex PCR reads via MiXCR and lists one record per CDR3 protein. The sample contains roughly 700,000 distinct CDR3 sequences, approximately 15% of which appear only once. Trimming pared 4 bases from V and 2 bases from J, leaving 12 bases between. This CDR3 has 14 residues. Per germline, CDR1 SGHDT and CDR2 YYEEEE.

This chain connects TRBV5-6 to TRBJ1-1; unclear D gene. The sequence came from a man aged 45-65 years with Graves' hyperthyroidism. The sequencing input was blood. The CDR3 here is CASSPRAENTEAFF. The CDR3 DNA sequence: TGTGCCAGCAGCCCGCGGGCGGAAAACACTGAAGCTTTCTTT.